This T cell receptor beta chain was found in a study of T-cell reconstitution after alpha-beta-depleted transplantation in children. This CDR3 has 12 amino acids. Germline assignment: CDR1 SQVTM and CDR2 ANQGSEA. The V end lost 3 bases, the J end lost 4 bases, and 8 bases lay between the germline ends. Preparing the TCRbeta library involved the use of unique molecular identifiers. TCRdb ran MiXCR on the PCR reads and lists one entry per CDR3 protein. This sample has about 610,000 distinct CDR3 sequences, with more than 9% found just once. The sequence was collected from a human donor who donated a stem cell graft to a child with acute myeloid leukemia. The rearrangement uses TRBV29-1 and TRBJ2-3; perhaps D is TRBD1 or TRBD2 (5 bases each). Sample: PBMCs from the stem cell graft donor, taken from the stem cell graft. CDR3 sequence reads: CSVELGADTQYF. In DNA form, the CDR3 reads TGCAGCGTTGAGTTGGGGGCAGATACGCAGTATTTT.